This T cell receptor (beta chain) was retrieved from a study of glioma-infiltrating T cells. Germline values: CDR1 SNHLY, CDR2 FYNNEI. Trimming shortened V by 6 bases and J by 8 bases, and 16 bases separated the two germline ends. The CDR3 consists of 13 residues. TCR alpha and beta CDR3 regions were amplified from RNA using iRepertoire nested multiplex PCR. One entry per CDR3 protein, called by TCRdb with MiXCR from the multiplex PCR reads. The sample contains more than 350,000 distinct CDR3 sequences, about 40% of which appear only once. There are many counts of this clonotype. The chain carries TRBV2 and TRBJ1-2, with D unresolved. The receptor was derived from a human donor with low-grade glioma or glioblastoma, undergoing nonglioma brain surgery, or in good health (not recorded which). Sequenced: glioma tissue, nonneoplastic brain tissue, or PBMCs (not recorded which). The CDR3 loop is CASSRSLISGYTF. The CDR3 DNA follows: TGTGCCAGCAGCCGGTCCTTAATAAGCGGCTACACCTTC.